This TCR beta chain was retrieved from a study of T cell responses to AZD1222 COVID-19 vaccine. The overall study: Pooling covered second doses at about 4 or about 12 weeks.

Produced via immunoSEQ multiplex PCR; TCRdb's table is partial and in-frame only. The sample gives 200,000 or so clones, 80% to 90% of which show up once; 5% to 7.5% is in the top ten. The study's findings and limits: Just six or seven AZD1222 recipients tested seropositive at baseline. Scientists sampled the repertoires only once the peak T cell response had passed. Vaccine-associated CD4 TCRs ranged over spike, dominating at 160-218 and 743-854.

As regards this clone: Its antigen is unidentified.

The sample consisted of peripheral blood, taken on day 0 of AZD1222 vaccination. The clonotype comes from an adult in good health.

Here the CDR3 reads CASSLDRGSSPLHF. CDR3 DNA: TGTGCCAGCAGCTTGGACAGGGGAAGTTCACCCCTCCACTTT. The J gene is TRBJ1-6, the V gene TRBV7-2, with 9 bases lining up with TRBD1. V trimming: 3 bases; J trimming: 9 bases; junction bases outside the gene matches: 3. Germline V gene lookup returns CDR1 SGHTA and CDR2 FQGNSA. The CDR3 loop spans 14 amino acids.